This T cell receptor beta chain was captured by sequencing in a study of T cell responses to AZD1222 COVID-19 vaccine. This clone has just one count. The repertoire was sequenced with immunoSEQ multiplex PCR; TCRdb's copy has only in-frame clones and lacks some. The table has approximately 140,000 clones, about nine tenths seen once; the top ten hold roughly 3.2%. Germline CDR1 reads SGDLS; CDR2 reads YYNGEE. Trimming stripped 7 bases from V and 1 base from J, with 8 bases between. The CDR3 is 12 amino acids. The rearrangement links TRBV9 to TRBJ1-1; a weak D match, TRBD1 (6 bases). The origin of this receptor is an adult in good health. Sequencing used peripheral blood, obtained on day 0 of AZD1222 vaccination. Written as DNA, the CDR3 is TGTGCCAGCGGCAGGGGGAACACTGAAGCTTTCTTT. This sequence encodes CASGRGNTEAFF.